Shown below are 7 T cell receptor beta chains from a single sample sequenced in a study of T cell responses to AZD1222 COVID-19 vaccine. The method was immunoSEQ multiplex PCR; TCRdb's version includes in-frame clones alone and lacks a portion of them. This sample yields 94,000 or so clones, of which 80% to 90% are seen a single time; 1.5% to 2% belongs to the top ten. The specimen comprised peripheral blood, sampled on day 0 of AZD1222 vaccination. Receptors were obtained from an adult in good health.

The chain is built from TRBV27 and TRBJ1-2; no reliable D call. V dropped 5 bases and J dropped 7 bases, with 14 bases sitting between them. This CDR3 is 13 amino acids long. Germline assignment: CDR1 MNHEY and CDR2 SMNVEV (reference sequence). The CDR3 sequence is CASSPAGRAGYTF. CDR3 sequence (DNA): TGTGCCAGCAGTCCCGCGGGGAGGGCTGGCTACACCTTC.

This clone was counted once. CDR3: CASSLGQTGQPQHF. As DNA, the CDR3 is TGTGCCAGCAGCCTCGGACAGACCGGTCAGCCCCAGCATTTT. This sequence joins TRBV28 and TRBJ1-5; possible D gene TRBD1, 6 bases. The V end was cut by 6 bases, the J end by 6 bases, with 15 bases between. CDR1 is MDHEN and CDR2 is SYDVKM in the germline V gene. The CDR3 length is 14 residues.

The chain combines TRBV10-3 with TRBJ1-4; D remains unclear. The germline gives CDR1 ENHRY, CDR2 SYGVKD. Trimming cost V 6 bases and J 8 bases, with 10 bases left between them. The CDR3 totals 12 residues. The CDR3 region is CAIRDGLEKLFF. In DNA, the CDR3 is TGTGCCATCAGGGACGGCCTCGAAAAACTGTTTTTT.

The CDR3 loop reads CAWVTSYNSPLHF. The CDR3 DNA reads TGTGCCTGGGTGACAAGTTATAATTCACCCCTCCACTTT. V is TRBV30 and J is TRBJ1-6; D gene ambiguous. Germline values: CDR1 GTSNPN, CDR2 SVGIG (reference sequence). The CDR3 is made up of 13 amino acids. V was shortened by 5 bases and J by 4 bases, with 9 bases between the two germline ends.

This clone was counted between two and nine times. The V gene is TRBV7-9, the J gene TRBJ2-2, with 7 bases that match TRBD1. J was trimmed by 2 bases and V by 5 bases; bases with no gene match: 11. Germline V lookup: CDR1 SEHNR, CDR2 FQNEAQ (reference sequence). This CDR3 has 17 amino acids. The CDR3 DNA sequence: TGTGCCAGCAGCGACCCCCCAGGGACAGTTAACACCGGGGAGCTGTTTTTT. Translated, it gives CASSDPPGTVNTGELFF. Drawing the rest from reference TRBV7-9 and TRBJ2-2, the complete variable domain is DTGVSQNPRHKITKRGQNVTFRCDPISEHNRLYWYRQTLGQGPEFLTYFQNEAQLEKSRLLSDRFSAERPKGSFSTLEIQRTEQGDSAMYLCASSDPPGTVNTGELFFGEGSRLTVL.

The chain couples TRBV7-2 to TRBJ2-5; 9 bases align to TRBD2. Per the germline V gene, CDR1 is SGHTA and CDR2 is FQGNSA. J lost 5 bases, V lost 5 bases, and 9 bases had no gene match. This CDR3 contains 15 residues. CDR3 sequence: CASSGESGGWETQYF. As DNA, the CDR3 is TGTGCCAGCAGCGGGGAAAGCGGGGGGTGGGAGACCCAGTACTTC.

CDR3 region: CASMDRGNEQFF. The CDR3, as DNA: TGTGCCAGCATGGACAGGGGCAATGAGCAGTTCTTC. V gene TRBV28 combines with J gene TRBJ2-1, with 9 bases that match TRBD1. After removal of 7 bases from V and 6 bases from J, the junction contained 1 base not matched to a gene. CDR1 is MDHEN and CDR2 is SYDVKM in the germline V gene. The CDR3 length is 12 residues.